The rows below give T cell receptor beta chains drawn from one sample of a study of T cell clones after liver transplantation. The table came from immunoSEQ multiplex PCR; TCRdb's copy has only in-frame clones and leaves some out. The sample carries tens of thousands of clones, nearly 85% recorded once. This specimen was CD4+ T cells from blood, taken around 45 months after liver transplant. These receptors originate from a human patient who received a liver transplant. Some of these T cells may belong to the graft donor. Each CDR3 is given with its conserved first and last residue. The order of the fields is V gene, J gene, clone size, D gene, CDR3 DNA, CDR3 protein. The D gene is left open where the match is weak. Rows give clone size only sometimes, using once, few, many, or a class for an expanded clone.

>TRBV5-1|TRBJ1-1|NA|NA
TGCGCCAGCAGCTTGTTTGCAGGACACATGAACACTGAAGCTTTCTTT
CASSLFAGHMNTEAFF
>TRBV11-2|TRBJ2-7|NA|TRBD2
TGTGCCAGCAGCACGGGACTAGCGGGGGGCTCCTACGAGCAGTACTTC
CASSTGLAGGSYEQYF
>TRBV5-4|TRBJ1-2|few|NA
TGTGCCAGCAGCTTGGCCAACAGGCCTTATGGCTACACCTTC
CASSLANRPYGYTF
>TRBV6-5|TRBJ1-1|NA|NA
TGTGCCAGCAGTTCCCTTAGGAGGGGCTTGAACACTGAAGCTTTCTTT
CASSSLRRGLNTEAFF
>TRBV5-4|TRBJ2-5|NA|NA
TGTGCCAGCAGCTTTCAAGAGACCCAGTACTTC
CASSFQETQYF
>TRBV7-2|TRBJ2-2|NA|TRBD1
TGTGCCAGCAGCAAAACGACCGGGACAGTCGTCCCCGGGGAGCTGTTTTTT
CASSKTTGTVVPGELFF
>TRBV7-2|TRBJ1-4|NA|NA
TGTGCCAGCAGCTTTTTCGGAGCCTCCACTAATGAAAAACTGTTTTTT
CASSFFGASTNEKLFF
>TRBV6-4|TRBJ2-1|NA|TRBD2
TGTGCCAGCAGTCTAGAGAGCGGGAGGGCCTACAATGAGCAGTTCTTC
CASSLESGRAYNEQFF
>TRBV28|TRBJ1-3|NA|TRBD1
TGTGCCAGCAGTCCTCGGGACAGGGCGCGCGATGTATATTTT
CASSPRDRARDVYF
>TRBV25-1|TRBJ2-5|NA|NA
TGTGCCAGCAGTGATCTCGCCGGGGTGGGCGAGACCCAGTACTTC
CASSDLAGVGETQYF
>TRBV16|TRBJ1-1|NA|NA
TGTGCCAGCAGCCCGAAGGGGAGACGGGGCACTGAAGCTTTCTTT
CASSPKGRRGTEAFF
>TRBV11-2|TRBJ1-5|NA|NA
TGTGCCAGCAGCTTAGATTTGGTGGGGCGCGGGAATCAGCCCCAGCATTTT
CASSLDLVGRGNQPQHF
>TRBV9|TRBJ2-3|NA|TRBD1
TGTGCCAGCAGCGCCACAGGGGGACGCTTCACAGATACGCAGTATTTT
CASSATGGRFTDTQYF
>TRBV7-2|TRBJ2-1|once|NA
TGTGCCAGCAGCTTAGGCACGAGCTCCTACAATGAGCAGTTCTTC
CASSLGTSSYNEQFF
>TRBV5-4|TRBJ2-7|NA|TRBD1
TGTGCCAGCAGCCTGGACAGGTCCTACGAGCAGTACTTC
CASSLDRSYEQYF
>TRBV11-2|TRBJ1-5|NA|TRBD1
TGTGCCAGCAGCTTAGACAACAGGGGCGGTTATCAGCCCCAGCATTTT
CASSLDNRGGYQPQHF
>TRBV11-2|TRBJ1-5|NA|TRBD1
TGTGCCAGCAGCCAGGGGGTAAGCCAGCCCCAGCATTTT
CASSQGVSQPQHF
>TRBV28|TRBJ2-7|once|TRBD2
TGTGCCAGCTCGCTCGGGGGGGGGATCACCTACGAGCAGTACTTC
CASSLGGGITYEQYF
>TRBV2|TRBJ2-5|NA|NA
TGTGCCAGCAGTCACATGACTAGTCAAGAGACCCAGTACTTC
CASSHMTSQETQYF
>TRBV2|TRBJ2-1|NA|NA
TGTGCCAGCAGTAAAAATGATAACTACTACAATGAGCAGTTCTTC
CASSKNDNYYNEQFF
>TRBV5-1|TRBJ1-4|NA|TRBD1
TGCGCCAGCAGCACACAGGGGCTCCGTGAAAAACTGTTTTTT
CASSTQGLREKLFF
>TRBV20-1|TRBJ1-1|once|NA
TGCAGTGCCCCGAACACTGAAGCTTTCTTT
CSAPNTEAFF
>TRBV21-1|TRBJ1-5|NA|NA
TGTGCCAGCAGCAAAGCTAGGGGGGAACATAGCAATCAGCCCCAGCATTTT
CASSKARGEHSNQPQHF
>TRBV2|TRBJ2-2|NA|NA
TGTGCCAGCAGTGAAAGAGACGCGGACGGGGAGCTGTTTTTT
CASSERDADGELFF
>TRBV5-1|TRBJ2-7|NA|NA
TGCGCCAGCAGCTTTACAACAGGGTTCTACGAGCAGTACTTC
CASSFTTGFYEQYF
>TRBV7-2|TRBJ2-3|NA|NA
TGTGCCAGCAGCTTAGACTGGGGGAGCACAGATACGCAGTATTTT
CASSLDWGSTDTQYF
>TRBV19|TRBJ2-1|NA|TRBD2
TGTGCCAGTAGTTGGGCTAGCGGGAGGGGAGGTGAGCAGTTCTTC
CASSWASGRGGEQFF
>TRBV28|TRBJ1-2|NA|NA
TGTGCCAGCAGTTCGGGCGAAAAAGGGTCACGGTCCACTTATGGCTACACCTTC
CASSSGEKGSRSTYGYTF
>TRBV9|TRBJ1-1|once|NA
TGTGCCAGCAGCGTAGGGGATTTTAACACTGAAGCTTTCTTT
CASSVGDFNTEAFF
>TRBV28|TRBJ1-1|NA|NA
TGTGCCAGCAGTCCCTATAGCACTGAAGCTTTCTTT
CASSPYSTEAFF
>TRBV6-5|TRBJ2-5|NA|TRBD1
TGTGCCAGCAGTTATAATCAACAGGGGTCGGGGACCCAGTACTTC
CASSYNQQGSGTQYF
>TRBV6-4|TRBJ2-1|NA|NA
TGTGCCAGCAGTGGACAGATAGCGGCGCGCGTAAATGAGCAGTTCTTC
CASSGQIAARVNEQFF
>TRBV19|TRBJ2-7|NA|TRBD1
TGTGCCAGTAGTATCCTCCGAGGGGGCGTTTTGTACGAGCAGTACTTC
CASSILRGGVLYEQYF
>TRBV5-1|TRBJ1-5|NA|NA
TGCGCCAGCAGCGCTACAGGAGTAGGAGATCAGCCCCAGCATTTT
CASSATGVGDQPQHF
>TRBV4-2|TRBJ2-1|NA|NA
TGTGCCAGCAGCCAAGTTAGTTCGGGGAGCTCCTACAATGAGCAGTTCTTC
CASSQVSSGSSYNEQFF
>TRBV25-1|TRBJ2-2|NA|NA
TGTGCCAGCAGTGACCCAACGCGGACCTCCGGGGAGCTGTTTTTT
CASSDPTRTSGELFF
>TRBV9|TRBJ2-7|NA|TRBD2
TGTGCCAGCAGCGTAGGGATTAGCGGGTCCTACGAGCAGTACTTC
CASSVGISGSYEQYF
>TRBV2|TRBJ2-7|NA|TRBD1
TGTGCCAGCCGAAAAGACAGGGGGCGCGAGCAGTACTTC
CASRKDRGREQYF
>TRBV5-4|TRBJ2-1|few|TRBD2
TGTGCCAGCAGCGCTTCAGCGGGGGAGGAGCAGTTCTTC
CASSASAGEEQFF
>TRBV9|TRBJ1-2|once|NA
TGTGCCAGCAGCGTAGAGGTAAACACACCCTATGGCTACACCTTC
CASSVEVNTPYGYTF
>TRBV7-2|TRBJ2-5|NA|NA
TGTGCCAGCAGCTTGAGGTTGGCAGAGACCCAGTACTTC
CASSLRLAETQYF
>TRBV19|TRBJ2-3|NA|TRBD2
TGTGCCAGTAGTCCACTAGCGGGAGGGCCTACAGATACGCAGTATTTT
CASSPLAGGPTDTQYF